This paragraph reports one TCR beta chain. What it binds is unknown. In the PCR, 60 Vbeta and 13 Jbeta primers were used. Data came from immunoSEQ multiplex PCR; TCRdb stores just in-frame clones and leaves some out. Here the sample spans approximately 220,000 clones, about 80% being singletons. The data belong to a study of cytomegalovirus exposure and HLA in healthy donors. After removal of 6 bases from V and 5 bases from J, the junction contained 2 bases not matched to a gene. The CDR3 contains 12 residues. Germline V lookup: CDR1 MNHNY, CDR2 SVGAGI (reference sequence). Study-level findings and limits: There were several of the most significant clusters that appeared linked to common viral pathogens in a later analysis. Later analysis showed TCR association rates varying by HLA locus, highest for DRB1 and lowest for HLA-C.

The receptor was derived from a man between 35 and 55 years old in good health and CMV-seropositive. Input material: PBMCs. The rearrangement joins TRBV6-6 to TRBJ1-1, with 8 bases that match TRBD1. CDR3 region: CASSTGGTEAFF. Here the CDR3 DNA reads TGTGCCAGCAGCACAGGGGGGACTGAAGCTTTCTTT.